These 14 T cell receptor beta chains were sequenced from one sample in a study of T cells in tumors and immune-related adverse events (dated by TCRdb to the early 2020s). The treatment or condition label here, explained by the study, means: nivolumab (PD-1 blockade) given before sampling. The method was the immunoSEQ multiplex PCR assay. TCRdb carries this immuneACCESS record with in-frame sequences only. Its versions omit some clonotypes, under half of them owing to an unresolved V gene in the studies checked, with the rest unexplained. This sample gives 5,100 or so clones in total; around three fifths of them show up just once. 5.7% of the sample is held by the ten biggest clonotypes. Sequenced here: gut tissue, sampled from a patient treated with anti-PD-1 therapy. These receptors came from a female donor with metastatic renal cell carcinoma.

This chain links TRBV6-6 with TRBJ2-7; D is unresolved. The CDR3 spans 11 residues. The germline gives CDR1 MNHNY, CDR2 SVGAGI (reference sequence). The V and J ends lost 5 bases and 5 bases respectively, with 7 bases between them. CDR3 in DNA: TGTGCCAGCAGTGAATTTAACGAGCAGTACTTC. This translates into CASSEFNEQYF.

The rearrangement links TRBV19 to TRBJ1-1; D may be TRBD1 (5 bases). The CDR3 runs 13 residues. Per germline, CDR1 LNHDA and CDR2 SQIVND (reference sequence). The V end was cut by 4 bases, the J end by 5 bases, with 11 bases between. The CDR3 protein is CASSTSGRTEAFF. The CDR3 coding sequence is TGTGCCAGTAGTACCTCAGGGAGGACTGAAGCTTTCTTT.

The chain combines TRBV5-8 with TRBJ2-1; D is perhaps TRBD2 (5 bases). V lost 1 base to trimming and J lost 4 bases, with 6 bases between them. This CDR3 has 13 residues. Germline V gene data show CDR1 as SGHTS and CDR2 as YDEGEE. The CDR3 is CASSLRTYNEQFF. DNA of the CDR3: TGTGCCAGCAGCTTGCGGACTTACAATGAGCAGTTCTTC.

V gene TRBV7-2 combines with J gene TRBJ2-1; TRBD2 agrees at 8 bases. The ends lost 5 bases at V and 8 bases at J; junction bases unmatched: 2. Looked up from germline, CDR1 is SGHTA and CDR2 is FQGNSA. The CDR3 has 12 amino acids. CDR3 amino acids: CASSGSGDEQFF. The CDR3 DNA reads TGTGCCAGCAGCGGTAGCGGGGATGAGCAGTTCTTC.

The V call is TRBV11-2, the J call TRBJ2-7; D is possibly TRBD1 (6 bases). Germline-derived CDR1 and CDR2 are SGHAT and FQNNGV. Trimming removed 5 bases at V and 2 bases at J, with 13 bases between. The CDR3 is made up of 14 amino acids. This CDR3 is CASSHDRPPYEQYF. The CDR3 DNA is TGTGCCAGCAGCCACGACAGGCCCCCCTACGAGCAGTACTTC.

The rearrangement links TRBV19 to TRBJ2-7, with TRBD2 matching 15 bases. The V gene's germline CDR1 is LNHDA and CDR2 SQIVND (reference sequence). CDR3 length: 15 amino acids. Trimming cost V 6 bases and J 5 bases; bases outside gene matches: 5. CDR3 sequence (DNA): TGTGCCAGTAGACTAGGGACTAGCGGGAGGAACGAGCAGTACTTC. This gives the protein CASRLGTSGRNEQYF.

The chain carries TRBV11-2 and TRBJ1-1, with no clear D. The CDR3 runs 13 residues. Per germline, CDR1 SGHAT and CDR2 FQNNGV. The germline V and J ends were trimmed by 0 bases and 0 bases, with 2 bases remaining between them. The CDR3 DNA follows: TGTGCCAGCAGCTTAGACCTGAACACTGAAGCTTTCTTT. Its protein is CASSLDLNTEAFF.

This chain joins TRBV15 and TRBJ2-2; no firm D call. Trimming removed 5 bases at V and 0 bases at J, with 7 bases between. Germline loops: CDR1 LNHNV, CDR2 YYDKDF (reference sequence). The CDR3 sequence is 14 residues long. The CDR3 reads CATSPRTNTGELFF. In DNA form, the CDR3 reads TGTGCCACCAGCCCACGGACGAACACCGGGGAGCTGTTTTTT.

The V and J genes are TRBV7-9 and TRBJ1-4; 9 bases line up with TRBD1. V lost 5 bases, J lost 2 bases, and 9 bases stayed unmatched. This CDR3 spans 17 amino acids. Germline CDR1 is SEHNR and CDR2 is FQNEAQ (reference sequence). This CDR3 is CASSLYTGGWTNEKLFF. CDR3 nucleotides: TGTGCCAGCAGCCTCTATACAGGGGGCTGGACTAATGAAAAACTGTTTTTT.

The CDR3 sequence is CASSLIGNQPQHF. DNA of the CDR3: TGTGCCAGTAGTCTCATCGGGAATCAGCCCCAGCATTTT. The chain joins TRBV19 to TRBJ1-5; no clear D gene. The CDR3 is 13 amino acids. Germline-derived CDR1 and CDR2 are LNHDA and SQIVND (reference sequence). V lost 5 bases to trimming and J lost 4 bases, with 9 bases between them.

The rearrangement joins TRBV5-4 to TRBJ1-3; D is undetermined. Germline-derived CDR1 and CDR2 are SGHNT and YYREEE (reference sequence). V was cut by 4 bases and J by 0 bases, with 11 bases left in between. The CDR3 totals 15 residues. The chain's CDR3 is CASSREGFSGNTIYF. CDR3 sequence (DNA): TGTGCCAGCAGCCGCGAAGGGTTCTCTGGAAACACCATATATTTT.

V is TRBV11-2 and J is TRBJ2-7; 12 nucleotides line up with TRBD2. Trimming took 3 bases from V and 7 from J; bases not matched to a gene: 7. The CDR3 covers 15 residues. Germline V gene lookup returns CDR1 SGHAT and CDR2 FQNNGV. The CDR3 sequence is CASSFRLAGVGEQYF. In DNA form, the CDR3 reads TGTGCCAGCAGCTTCCGACTAGCGGGAGTTGGGGAGCAGTACTTC. Variable domain in full (rest from reference TRBV11-2 and TRBJ2-7): EAGVAQSPRYKIIEKRQSVAFWCNPISGHATLYWYQQILGQGPKLLIQFQNNGVVDDSQLPKDRFSAERLKGVDSTLKIQPAKLEDSAVYLCASSFRLAGVGEQYFGPGTRLTVT.

The genes are TRBV5-4 and TRBJ2-5; 8 bases align to TRBD1. After removal of 2 bases from V and 1 base from J, the junction contained 1 base not matched to a gene. This CDR3 is built from 14 residues. Per the germline V gene, CDR1 is SGHNT and CDR2 is YYREEE (reference sequence). CDR3 sequence: CASSFDRGQETQYF. CDR3 nucleotide sequence: TGTGCCAGCAGCTTCGACAGGGGCCAAGAGACCCAGTACTTC.

In its sample, this clone was seen a few times. The rearrangement links TRBV19 to TRBJ1-1; D may be TRBD1 (5 bases). The CDR3 contains 14 residues. The germline V gene encodes CDR1 LNHDA and CDR2 SQIVND (reference sequence). Trimming removed 5 bases at V and 2 bases at J, with 12 bases between. The CDR3 bases are TGTGCCAGTAGTTCGCCGGGACTCAACACTGAAGCTTTCTTT. This codes for CASSSPGLNTEAFF.